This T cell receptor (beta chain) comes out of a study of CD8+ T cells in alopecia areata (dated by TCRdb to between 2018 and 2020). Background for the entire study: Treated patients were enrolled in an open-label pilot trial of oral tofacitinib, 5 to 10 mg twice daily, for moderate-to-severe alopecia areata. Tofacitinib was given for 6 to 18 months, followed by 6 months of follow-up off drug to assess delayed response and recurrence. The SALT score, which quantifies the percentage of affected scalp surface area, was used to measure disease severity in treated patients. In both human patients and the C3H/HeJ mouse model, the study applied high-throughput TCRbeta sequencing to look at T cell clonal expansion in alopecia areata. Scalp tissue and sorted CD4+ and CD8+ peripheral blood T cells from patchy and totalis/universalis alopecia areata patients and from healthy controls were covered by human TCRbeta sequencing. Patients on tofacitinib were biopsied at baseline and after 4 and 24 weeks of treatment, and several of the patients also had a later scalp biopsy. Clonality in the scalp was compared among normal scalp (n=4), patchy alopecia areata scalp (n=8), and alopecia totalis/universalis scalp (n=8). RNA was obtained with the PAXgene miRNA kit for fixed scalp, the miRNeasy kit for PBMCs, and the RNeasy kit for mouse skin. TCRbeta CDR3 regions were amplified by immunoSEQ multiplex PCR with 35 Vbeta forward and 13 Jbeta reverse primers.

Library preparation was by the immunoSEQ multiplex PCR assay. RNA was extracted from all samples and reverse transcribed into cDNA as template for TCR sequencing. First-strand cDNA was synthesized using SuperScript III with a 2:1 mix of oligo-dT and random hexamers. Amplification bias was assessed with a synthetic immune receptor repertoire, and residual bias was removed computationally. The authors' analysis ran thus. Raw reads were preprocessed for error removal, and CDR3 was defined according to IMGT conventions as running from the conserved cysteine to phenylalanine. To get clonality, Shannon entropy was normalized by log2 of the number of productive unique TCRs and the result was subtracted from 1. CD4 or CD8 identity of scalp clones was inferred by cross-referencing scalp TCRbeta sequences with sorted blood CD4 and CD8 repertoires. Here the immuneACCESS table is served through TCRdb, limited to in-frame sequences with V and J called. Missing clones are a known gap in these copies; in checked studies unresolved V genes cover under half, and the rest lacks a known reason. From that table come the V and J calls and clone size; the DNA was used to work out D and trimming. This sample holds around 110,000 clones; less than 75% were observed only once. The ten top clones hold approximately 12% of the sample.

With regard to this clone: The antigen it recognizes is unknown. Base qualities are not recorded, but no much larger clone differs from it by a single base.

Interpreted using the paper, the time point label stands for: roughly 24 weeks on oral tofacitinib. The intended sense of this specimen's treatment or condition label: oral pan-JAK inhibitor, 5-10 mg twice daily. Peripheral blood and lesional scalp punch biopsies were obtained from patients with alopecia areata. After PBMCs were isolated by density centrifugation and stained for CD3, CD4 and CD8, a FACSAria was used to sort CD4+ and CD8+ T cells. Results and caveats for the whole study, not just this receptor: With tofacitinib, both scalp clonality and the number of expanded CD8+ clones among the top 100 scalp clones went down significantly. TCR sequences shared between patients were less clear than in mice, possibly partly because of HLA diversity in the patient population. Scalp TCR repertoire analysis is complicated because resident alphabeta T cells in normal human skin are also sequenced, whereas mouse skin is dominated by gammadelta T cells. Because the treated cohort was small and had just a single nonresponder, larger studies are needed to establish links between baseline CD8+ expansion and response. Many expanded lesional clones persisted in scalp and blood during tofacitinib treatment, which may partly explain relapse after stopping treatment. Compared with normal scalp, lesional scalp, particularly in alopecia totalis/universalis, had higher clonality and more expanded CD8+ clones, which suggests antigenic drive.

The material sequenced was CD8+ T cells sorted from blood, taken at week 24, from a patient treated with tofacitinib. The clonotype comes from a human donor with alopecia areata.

The sequence in DNA is TGTGCCACCTCGGGGGGGCATAACACCGGGGAGCTGTTTTTT. Its coded protein is CATSGGHNTGELFF. This chain joins TRBV27 to TRBJ2-2; TRBD2 agrees with 8 junctional bases. Trimming takes 10 bases off V and 2 bases off J; junction bases not matched to a gene: 6. For CDR1 and CDR2, the germline V gene (reference sequence) lists MNHEY and SMNVEV. Its CDR3 holds 14 amino acids, cysteine through phenylalanine. Only the CDR3 DNA is retained, 42 bases long and in frame from the first base.